The next 18 T cell receptor beta chains were all read from a single sample in a study of cytomegalovirus exposure and HLA in healthy donors. Vbeta (60) and Jbeta (13) primers were used in the PCR. Assay used: immunoSEQ multiplex PCR; TCRdb lists only in-frame clones, some missing. The repertoire holds 95,000 or so clones, with around 81% as singletons. Sequencing was performed on PBMCs. Receptor source: a woman in her 70s in good health and CMV-seropositive.

This chain connects TRBV19 to TRBJ2-4; 11 bases align to TRBD2. Germline V gene sequence: CDR1 LNHDA, CDR2 SQIVND (reference sequence). The CDR3 runs to 13 residues. V dropped 7 bases and J dropped 10; count of bases not matched to a gene: 6. Written as DNA, the CDR3 is TGTGCCAGTACTGGGTGGACTAGCGGGATTCAGTACTTC. Translating gives CASTGWTSGIQYF.

V is TRBV6-5 and J is TRBJ2-1; a possible D gene is TRBD1 (5 bases). Deletions cut 2 bases from V and 6 bases from J, with 11 bases between. In germline, CDR1 is MNHEY, CDR2 SVGAGI. The CDR3 is 14 amino acids. The CDR3 region is CASSYRPQGNEQFF. In DNA form, the CDR3 reads TGTGCCAGCAGTTACCGCCCCCAGGGCAATGAGCAGTTCTTC.

The chain is built from TRBV25-1 and TRBJ1-6, with a tentative D call TRBD1 (6 bases). The CDR3 is 14 residues long. Trimming removed 2 bases from V and 9 bases from J, with 11 bases in between. Germline values: CDR1 MGHDK, CDR2 SYGVNS. In nucleotides, the CDR3 is TGTGCCAGCAGTGAACAACAGGGCGGTTCACCCCTCCACTTT. It encodes CASSEQQGGSPLHF.

This clone has just a few counts. CDR3 in DNA: TGTGCCATCAGTGGGCCCTACGAGCAGTACTTC. It encodes CAISGPYEQYF. The chain combines TRBV10-3 with TRBJ2-7; D remains unclear. Looked up from germline, CDR1 is ENHRY and CDR2 is SYGVKD. The CDR3 consists of 11 residues. Trimming removed 4 bases at V and 2 bases at J, with 3 bases between.

CDR3 sequence reads: CASSLELSTDTQYF. The CDR3 bases are TGCGCCAGCAGCTTGGAACTAAGCACAGATACGCAGTATTTT. The chain couples TRBV5-1 to TRBJ2-3; D uncertain. There are 14 residues in the CDR3. The V end was cut by 0 bases, the J end by 0 bases, with 5 bases between. Germline-derived CDR1 and CDR2 are SGHRS and YFSETQ.

The chain combines TRBV29-1 with TRBJ2-7; 8 bases match TRBD1. The CDR3 extends over 13 amino acids. Looked up from germline, CDR1 is SQVTM and CDR2 is ANQGSEA. V shed 4 bases, J shed 3 bases, and the junction held 5 bases outside the gene matches. CDR3 region: CSVVVRGRYEQYF. The CDR3 DNA reads as TGCAGCGTTGTGGTCAGGGGGCGCTACGAGCAGTACTTC.

The chain uses TRBV6-5 and TRBJ2-5; TRBD1 matches 8 bases. Germline CDR1 reads MNHEY; CDR2 reads SVGAGI. This CDR3 is 16 amino acids long. J lost 5 bases, V lost 2 bases, and 10 bases had no gene match. This CDR3 reads CASSYRQGQGGETQYF. The DNA of the CDR3 is TGTGCCAGCAGTTACAGGCAAGGACAGGGTGGGGAGACCCAGTACTTC.

The V call is TRBV27, the J call TRBJ2-1, with TRBD2 matching over 7 bases. The CDR3 is 17 residues long. The germline CDR1 and CDR2 sequences are MNHEY and SMNVEV (reference sequence). Trimming cost V 3 bases and J 3 bases; bases outside gene matches: 11. DNA for the CDR3: TGTGCCAGCAGTTTCCCCAAAGCGGGAAAAAACTACAATGAGCAGTTCTTC. This sequence encodes CASSFPKAGKNYNEQFF.

V usage is TRBV5-4 and J usage is TRBJ2-5; 7 nucleotides align to TRBD1. From germline, CDR1 is SGHNT and CDR2 YYREEE (reference sequence). Trimming cost V 4 bases and J 5 bases; bases outside gene matches: 11. The CDR3 sequence is 15 residues long. The CDR3 DNA reads as TGTGCCAGCAGCGGGACACAAAGGGGGCCGGAGACCCAGTACTTC. It is translated as CASSGTQRGPETQYF. The full variable domain, completed using reference TRBV5-4 and TRBJ2-5, is ETGVTQSPTHLIKTRGQQVTLRCSSQSGHNTVSWYQQALGQGPQFIFQYYREEENGRGNFPPRFSGLQFPNYSSELNVNALELDDSALYLCASSGTQRGPETQYFGPGTRLLVL.

The chain combines TRBV11-3 with TRBJ1-1; 11 bases align to TRBD1. The CDR3 extends over 16 amino acids. Germline-derived CDR1 and CDR2 are SGHNT and YENEEA. The V segment lost 5 bases and the J segment 3 bases; nucleotides outside the gene matches: 8. In nucleotides, the CDR3 is TGTGCCAGCAGCCTAGCCGGACAGGGGGCTTACACTGAAGCTTTCTTT. Translated: CASSLAGQGAYTEAFF.

The V gene is TRBV7-9, the J gene TRBJ2-1, with D possibly TRBD2 on 5 matching bases. Trimming left V 5 bases short and J 0 bases short, with 20 bases between. Germline assignment: CDR1 SEHNR and CDR2 FQNEAQ (reference sequence). This CDR3 region has 18 residues. The CDR3 DNA reads TGTGCCAGCAGCCTGGCGGAATGGGAGCTGAGCTCCTACAATGAGCAGTTCTTC. Its translation: CASSLAEWELSSYNEQFF.

CDR3 loop: CASQQGATDYGYTF. CDR3 bases: TGTGCCAGCCAACAGGGGGCGACCGACTATGGCTACACCTTC. The chain uses TRBV10-3 and TRBJ1-2; the match to TRBD1 covers 9 bases. The CDR3 has 14 amino acids. With 10 bases clipped from V and 3 bases from J, the junction kept 9 bases outside the gene matches. Per the germline V gene, CDR1 is ENHRY and CDR2 is SYGVKD.

In this sample, this clone turned up once. The chain has TRBV5-6 and TRBJ2-7; D might be TRBD1 (6 bases). V lost 2 bases, J lost 5 bases, and 17 bases lay in between. Germline V CDR1 and CDR2: SGHDT, YYEEEE. The CDR3 has 15 amino acids. CDR3 residues: CASSFTGITGNEQYF. CDR3 in DNA: TGTGCCAGCAGCTTTACAGGGATCACTGGGAACGAGCAGTACTTC.

The chain is built from TRBV27 and TRBJ2-7, with D tentatively TRBD1 (5 bases). The CDR3 is 16 amino acids. The germline V gene has CDR1 MNHEY and CDR2 SMNVEV (reference sequence). V was trimmed by 2 bases and J by 0 bases, leaving 14 bases between them. DNA of the CDR3: TGTGCCAGCAGTTTACGTGGGGCAGGAAGCTCCTACGAGCAGTACTTC. Amino acid sequence: CASSLRGAGSSYEQYF.

This clone was counted only a few times. The V and J genes are TRBV6-5 and TRBJ1-2, with D perhaps matching TRBD1 (5 bases). In germline, CDR1 is MNHEY, CDR2 SVGAGI. V shed 8 bases and J shed 3 bases, with 16 bases lying between them. The CDR3 consists of 14 residues. The CDR3 sequence is CASRGGGEDYGYTF. The DNA for the CDR3 is TGTGCCAGCCGTGGGGGGGGAGAGGACTATGGCTACACCTTC.

The chain recombines TRBV6-4 with TRBJ2-2; 7 bases match TRBD1. The V gene end was trimmed by 8 bases and the J gene end by 1 base; junction bases not matched to a gene: 4. Germline V gene lookup returns CDR1 MRHNA and CDR2 SNTAGT. This CDR3 is built from 14 residues. The CDR3 bases are TGTGCCAGCCGTGGGACAGAGAACACCGGGGAGCTGTTTTTT. Protein sequence: CASRGTENTGELFF.

V and J are TRBV7-6 and TRBJ2-5, with TRBD2 identical over 7 bases. Losses at the gene ends were 1 base for V and 3 bases for J; bases not matched to a gene: 5. This CDR3 has 15 amino acids. The germline V gene has CDR1 SGHVS and CDR2 FNYEAQ. The CDR3 loop is CASSLVLGGEETQYF. For the CDR3, the DNA is TGTGCCAGCAGCTTAGTGTTGGGGGGGGAAGAGACCCAGTACTTC.

J is TRBJ1-3 and V is TRBV6-1, with D unclear. The CDR3 has 14 amino acids. Germline CDR1 MNHNS, CDR2 SASEGT. Trimming left V 1 base short and J 6 bases short, with 10 bases between. CDR3 loop: CASSEGPVVNTIYF. As DNA, the CDR3 is TGTGCCAGCAGTGAAGGGCCAGTTGTAAACACCATATATTTT.